The source of this T cell receptor beta chain is a study of cytomegalovirus exposure and HLA in healthy donors. The PCR ran on 60 Vbeta and 13 Jbeta primers. Generated by immunoSEQ multiplex PCR, the TCRdb table keeps only in-frame clones and is missing some. This sample has more than 85,000 clones, with 69% found just once. Per germline, CDR1 LNHDA and CDR2 SQIVND (reference sequence). The CDR3 is 15 amino acids. The V segment lost 5 bases and the J segment 2 bases; nucleotides outside the gene matches: 8. The genes are TRBV19 and TRBJ1-2; 7 bases line up with TRBD1. The specimen was PBMCs. The sequence was obtained from a woman aged 70-85 years in good health and CMV-seropositive. CDR3 DNA: TGTGCCAGTAGTTTCCCCAGGGGGTCAAACTATGGCTACACCTTC. Translating it yields CASSFPRGSNYGYTF.